This entry lists 13 T cell receptor beta chains sequenced from one sample in a study of T cell responses to AZD1222 COVID-19 vaccine. Assay used: immunoSEQ multiplex PCR; TCRdb lists only in-frame clones, some missing. Of 45,000 to 60,000 clones listed, more than 80% were seen once; the top ten hold roughly 2%. The sequencing used peripheral blood, collected on day 0 of AZD1222 vaccination. Source of these receptors: an adult in good health.

This rearrangement joins TRBV27 to TRBJ2-7, with 7 positions matching TRBD2. Looked up from germline, CDR1 is MNHEY and CDR2 is SMNVEV (reference sequence). The CDR3 has 14 residues. V lost 2 bases and J lost 0; bases outside the gene matches: 1. The CDR3 DNA follows: TGTGCCAGCAGTTTAAGCGGGAACTCCTACGAGCAGTACTTC. This gives the protein CASSLSGNSYEQYF.

The V and J genes are TRBV27 and TRBJ1-6; D unclear. V lost 4 bases, J lost 9 bases, and 7 bases lay in between. The CDR3 has 12 amino acids. Germline V gives CDR1 MNHEY, CDR2 SMNVEV (reference sequence). The CDR3 loop reads CASSSNFSPLHF. The CDR3 DNA reads TGTGCCAGCAGTTCCAATTTTTCACCCCTCCACTTT.

The gene calls are TRBV9 and TRBJ2-3; D uncertain. Deletions cut 2 bases from V and 3 bases from J, with 7 bases between. Germline CDR1 is SGDLS and CDR2 is YYNGEE. The CDR3 is 13 residues long. The CDR3 loop reads CASSVVLTDTQYF. The DNA for the CDR3 is TGTGCCAGCAGCGTTGTCCTGACAGATACGCAGTATTTT.

The rearrangement joins TRBV30 to TRBJ2-2; maybe TRBD1 (6 bases). The CDR3 is made up of 13 amino acids. The ends were cut back, 3 bases at V and 1 base at J, with 6 bases in the middle. CDR1 is GTSNPN and CDR2 is SVGIG in the germline V gene (reference sequence). CDR3 in amino acids: CAWRTGNTGELFF. The CDR3 coding sequence is TGTGCCTGGAGGACAGGGAACACCGGGGAGCTGTTTTTT.

The rearrangement uses TRBV14 and TRBJ1-1; D gene uncertain. Germline assignment: CDR1 SGHDN and CDR2 FVKESK. This CDR3 has 15 residues. Trimming took off 6 bases at V and 2 bases at J, with 16 bases between the two ends. The CDR3 coding sequence is TGTGCCAGCAGTCTGTTTCCGGGAAGCAACACTGAAGCTTTCTTT. Amino acids: CASSLFPGSNTEAFF.

This clone occurred once. The chain carries TRBV19 and TRBJ1-5, with D maybe TRBD1 (5 bases). The CDR3 extends over 13 amino acids. In germline, CDR1 is LNHDA, CDR2 SQIVND (reference sequence). V was clipped by 4 bases and J by 8 bases, with 12 bases between them. The CDR3 region is CASSKQGGEPQHF. As DNA, the CDR3 is TGTGCCAGTAGTAAGCAGGGTGGTGAGCCCCAGCATTTT.

The genes are TRBV28 and TRBJ1-1; 9 nucleotides match TRBD1. Looked up from germline, CDR1 is MDHEN and CDR2 is SYDVKM. The ends lost 6 bases at V and 5 bases at J; junction bases unmatched: 4. The CDR3 totals 13 residues. CDR3 DNA: TGTGCCAGCAGGGACAGGGGTAGGACTGAAGCTTTCTTT. It codes for CASRDRGRTEAFF.

The chain couples TRBV2 to TRBJ2-5, with D unclear. This CDR3 comprises 14 residues. V lost 8 bases to trimming and J lost 6 bases, with 19 bases between them. CDR1 is SNHLY and CDR2 is FYNNEI in the germline V gene. The CDR3 bases are TGTGCCAGCCGACCTGATTGGGGTCAGAAGACCCAGTACTTC. It codes for CASRPDWGQKTQYF.

The chain links TRBV2 to TRBJ2-2; weak D call: TRBD2 (6 bases). The CDR3 loop spans 15 amino acids. Germline CDR1 and CDR2: SNHLY and FYNNEI. Trimming stripped 1 base from V and 6 bases from J, with 12 bases between. CDR3 in DNA: TGTGCCAGCAGTGAAGAAGTTAGCGGAGCCGGGGAGCTGTTTTTT. Amino acid sequence: CASSEEVSGAGELFF.

This sequence joins TRBV27 and TRBJ2-7, with 10 bases fitting TRBD2. The V gene end was trimmed by 3 bases and the J gene end by 2 bases; junction bases not matched to a gene: 10. This CDR3 has 17 amino acids. Germline V gene data show CDR1 as MNHEY and CDR2 as SMNVEV (reference sequence). CDR3 coding DNA: TGTGCCAGCAGTTTTTCAGGGGGGACTAGCGAAACCTACGAGCAGTACTTC. Its translation: CASSFSGGTSETYEQYF.

The rearrangement uses TRBV27 and TRBJ1-5; no clear D. In germline, CDR1 is MNHEY, CDR2 SMNVEV (reference sequence). CDR3 length equals 13 residues. The V and J ends lost 2 bases and 7 bases respectively, with 9 bases between them. The CDR3 protein is CASSLTGVQPQHF. CDR3 DNA: TGTGCCAGCAGTTTAACCGGTGTCCAGCCCCAGCATTTT.

The V gene is TRBV19, the J gene TRBJ2-5, with 9 nucleotides matching TRBD1. The junction had 6 bases not matched to a gene; V was cut back by 6 bases and J by 4 bases. CDR3 length equals 14 residues. Germline lookup yields CDR1 LNHDA and CDR2 SQIVND (reference sequence). The CDR3 protein is CASSGTGRRETQYF. CDR3 DNA: TGTGCCAGTAGCGGGACAGGGCGGAGAGAGACCCAGTACTTC.

This clone has just one count. This rearrangement joins TRBV7-3 to TRBJ2-1, with a tentative D call TRBD2 (6 bases). The CDR3 extends over 15 amino acids. With 3 bases removed from V and 2 bases from J, the gap between germline ends came to 11 bases. CDR1 and CDR2 from the germline V gene are SGHTA and FQGTGA. The CDR3 DNA reads as TGTGCCAGCAGCTTCTCTAGCGTGGCCTACAATGAGCAGTTCTTC. It specifies CASSFSSVAYNEQFF.